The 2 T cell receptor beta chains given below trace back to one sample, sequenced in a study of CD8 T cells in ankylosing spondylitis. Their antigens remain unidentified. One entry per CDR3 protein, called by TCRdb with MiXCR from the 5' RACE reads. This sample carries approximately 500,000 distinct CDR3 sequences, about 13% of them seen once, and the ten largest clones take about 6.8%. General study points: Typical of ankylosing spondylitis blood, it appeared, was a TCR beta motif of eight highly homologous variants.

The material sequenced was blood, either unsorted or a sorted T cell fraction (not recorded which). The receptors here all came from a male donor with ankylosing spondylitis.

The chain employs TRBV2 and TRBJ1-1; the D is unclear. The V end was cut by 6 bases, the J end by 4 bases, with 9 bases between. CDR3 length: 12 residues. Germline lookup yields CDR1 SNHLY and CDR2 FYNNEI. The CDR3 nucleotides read TGTGCCAGCAGCGACGACCTCACTGAAGCTTTCTTT. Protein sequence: CASSDDLTEAFF.

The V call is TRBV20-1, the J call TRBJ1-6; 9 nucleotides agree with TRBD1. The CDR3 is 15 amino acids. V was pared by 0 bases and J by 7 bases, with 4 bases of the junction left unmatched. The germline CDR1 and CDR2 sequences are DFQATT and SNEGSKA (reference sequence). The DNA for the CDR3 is TGCAGTGCTAGAGATCGAGACAGGGGGAATTCACCCCTCCACTTT. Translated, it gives CSARDRDRGNSPLHF.